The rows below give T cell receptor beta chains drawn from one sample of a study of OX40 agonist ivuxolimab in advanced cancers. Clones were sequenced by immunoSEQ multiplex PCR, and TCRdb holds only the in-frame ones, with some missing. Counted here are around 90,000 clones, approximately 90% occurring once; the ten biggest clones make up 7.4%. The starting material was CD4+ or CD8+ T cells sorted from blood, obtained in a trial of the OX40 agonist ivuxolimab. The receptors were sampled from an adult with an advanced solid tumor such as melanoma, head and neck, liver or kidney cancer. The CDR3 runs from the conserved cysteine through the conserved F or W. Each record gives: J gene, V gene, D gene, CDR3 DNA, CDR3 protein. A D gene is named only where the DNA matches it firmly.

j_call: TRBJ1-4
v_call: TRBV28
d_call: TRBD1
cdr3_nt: TGTGCCAGCAGTGGAGGGGACAGAGTTAATGAAAAACTGTTTTTT
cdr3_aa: CASSGGDRVNEKLFF

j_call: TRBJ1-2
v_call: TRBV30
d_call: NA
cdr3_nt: TGTGCTGATGGACTTTTCGAAGGTGGCTACACCTTC
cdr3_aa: CADGLFEGGYTF

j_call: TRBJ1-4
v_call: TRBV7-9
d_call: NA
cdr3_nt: TGTGCCAGCAGCTTATATGGGGTAGGAGAAAAACTGTTTTTT
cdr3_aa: CASSLYGVGEKLFF

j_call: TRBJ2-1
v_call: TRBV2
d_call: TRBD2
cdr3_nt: TGTGCCAGCAGTGAAGCAGGGGCTAGCGGGCACAATGAGCAGTTCTTC
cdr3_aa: CASSEAGASGHNEQFF

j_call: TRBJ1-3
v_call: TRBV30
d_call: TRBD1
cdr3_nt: TGTGCCTGGAGCACAGGGGCTGGAAACACCATATATTTT
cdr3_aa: CAWSTGAGNTIYF

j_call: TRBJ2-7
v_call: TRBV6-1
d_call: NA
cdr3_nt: TGTGCCAGCAGTGTCAGTGGTGAGGCCTACGAGCAGTACTTC
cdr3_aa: CASSVSGEAYEQYF

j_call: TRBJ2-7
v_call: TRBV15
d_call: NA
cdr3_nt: TGTGCCACCAGCAGAGATCGGCAGGTTTCCTACGAGCAGTACTTC
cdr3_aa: CATSRDRQVSYEQYF

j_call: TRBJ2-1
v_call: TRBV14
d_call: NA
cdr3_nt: TGTGCCAGCAGCCAAGATCCTTTAAGCTCCTACAATGAGCAGTTCTTC
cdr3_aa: CASSQDPLSSYNEQFF

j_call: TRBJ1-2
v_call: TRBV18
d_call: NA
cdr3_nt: TGTGCCAGCTCACCCCTGACAGGAGTTAACTATGGCTACACCTTC
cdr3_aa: CASSPLTGVNYGYTF

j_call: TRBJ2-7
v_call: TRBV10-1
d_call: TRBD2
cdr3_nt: TGCGCCAGCACCGAAGCGACTAGCGGGTACGTGACCTACGAGCAGTACTTC
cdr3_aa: CASTEATSGYVTYEQYF

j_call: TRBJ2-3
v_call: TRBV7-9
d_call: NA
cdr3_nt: TGTGCCAGCAGCATTCAGGGGGATACGCAGTATTTT
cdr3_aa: CASSIQGDTQYF

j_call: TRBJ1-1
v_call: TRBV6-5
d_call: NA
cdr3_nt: TGTGCCAGCAGGAGGGACGGGGTGAACACTGAAGCTTTCTTT
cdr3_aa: CASRRDGVNTEAFF

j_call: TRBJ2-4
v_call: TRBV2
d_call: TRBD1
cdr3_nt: TGTGCCAGCCAGGGGGCGGGGCTAGCCAAAAACATTCAGTACTTC
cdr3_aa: CASQGAGLAKNIQYF

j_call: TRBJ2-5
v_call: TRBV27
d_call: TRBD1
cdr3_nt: TGTGCCAGCAGTTTATTTGGGGACAGGGGGCAAGAGACCCAGTACTTC
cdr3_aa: CASSLFGDRGQETQYF

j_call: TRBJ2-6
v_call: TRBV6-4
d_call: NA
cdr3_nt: TGTGCCAGCAGTGACAGGGGTTTTGGGGCCAACGTCCTGACTTTC
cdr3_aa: CASSDRGFGANVLTF